The 17 T cell receptor beta chains listed next were all sequenced from one sample in a study of blood T cells in healthy people across ages. Through a sample-barcoded 5' primer and a J-beta primer mix, a second PCR was run for about 6 to 12 cycles. TCRdb reanalysed the 5' RACE reads using MiXCR and keeps one entry per CDR3 protein. The profile shows hundreds of thousands of distinct CDR3 sequences, around two fifths of them singletons. Sequencing used blood. The receptors were sampled from a man between 60 and 75 years old in good health.

The chain combines TRBV7-2 with TRBJ1-5, with TRBD1 as a possible D gene (6 bases). The length of the CDR3 is 14 residues. The V gene lost 4 bases and the J gene lost 6 bases, with 13 bases spanning the gap. The germline CDR1 and CDR2 sequences are SGHTA and FQGNSA. The CDR3 is CASSSEGGGQPQHF. Here the CDR3 DNA reads TGTGCCAGCAGCTCAGAAGGGGGGGGTCAGCCCCAGCATTTT. Based on the CDR3 plus reference TRBV7-2 and TRBJ1-5, the full variable domain is GAGVSQSPSNKVTEKGKDVELRCDPISGHTALYWYRQSLGQGLEFLIYFQGNSAPDKSGLPSDRFSAERTGGSVSTLTIQRTQQEDSAVYLCASSSEGGGQPQHFGDGTRLSIL.

The chain has TRBV5-1 and TRBJ2-5; D is possibly TRBD1 or TRBD2 (6 bases each). The CDR3 runs to 14 residues. V was clipped by 4 bases and J by 4 bases, with 14 bases between them. In germline, CDR1 is SGHRS, CDR2 YFSETQ. In DNA, the CDR3 is TGCGCCAGCAGCACCGGGACGGGGGCAGAGACCCAGTACTTC. Protein product: CASSTGTGAETQYF.

This clonotype was observed a handful of times. This chain joins TRBV6-6 and TRBJ2-5; 8 nucleotides line up with TRBD1. CDR1 is MNHNY and CDR2 is SVGAGI in the germline V gene (reference sequence). This CDR3 has 16 residues. Trimming at V came to 6 bases and at J to 1 base, leaving 10 bases not matched to a gene. DNA for the CDR3: TGTGCCAGCAGACACCGGGACAGGCCTCTCCAAGAGACCCAGTACTTC. It is translated as CASRHRDRPLQETQYF.

The count of this clonotype is one. The chain has TRBV2 and TRBJ2-1; 9 nucleotides match TRBD1. The CDR3 is 12 residues long. The J segment lost 7 bases and the V segment lost 11 bases, leaving 6 bases of the junction unmatched. The germline CDR1 and CDR2 sequences are SNHLY and FYNNEI. For the CDR3, the DNA is TGTGCCGGCCGGGACAGGGTGAATGAGCAGTTCTTC. Its translation: CAGRDRVNEQFF.

This clonotype was seen repeatedly, ten times or more. The chain carries TRBV20-1 and TRBJ2-3; 8 nucleotides line up with TRBD1. Germline values: CDR1 DFQATT, CDR2 SNEGSKA (reference sequence). V dropped 6 bases and J dropped 6; count of bases not matched to a gene: 8. This CDR3 region has 13 residues. Here the CDR3 DNA reads TGCAGTGCCCAGGACAGGGTAGAGGATACGCAGTATTTT. It encodes CSAQDRVEDTQYF.

CDR3 in amino acids: CSVETRRGRGYTF. The CDR3 DNA follows: TGCAGCGTGGAGACAAGGCGGGGTCGGGGCTACACCTTC. The chain employs TRBV29-1 and TRBJ1-2; D is uncertain. This CDR3 has 13 residues. Trimming took off 6 bases at V and 8 bases at J, with 19 bases between the two ends. Germline CDR1 and CDR2: SQVTM and ANQGSEA.

The V call is TRBV20-1, the J call TRBJ2-7; TRBD1 agrees at 8 bases. There are 16 residues in the CDR3. Germline V gene data show CDR1 as DFQATT and CDR2 as SNEGSKA (reference sequence). After removal of 1 base from V and 2 bases from J, the junction contained 10 bases not matched to a gene. Written as DNA, the CDR3 is TGCAGTGCTAGAGTTTGGACAGGGAGAGAAGCCTACGAGCAGTACTTC. Its translation is CSARVWTGREAYEQYF.

This chain connects TRBV5-5 to TRBJ2-1; no clear D gene. V shed 4 bases and J shed 6 bases, with 17 bases lying between them. This CDR3 comprises 15 residues. Germline CDR1 and CDR2: SGHKS and YYEKEE (reference sequence). In nucleotides, the CDR3 is TGTGCCAGCAGCCCCCTTGAACAGTGGGCCAATGAGCAGTTCTTC. Translation: CASSPLEQWANEQFF.

This clonotype has ten or more counts. The chain is built from TRBV5-1 and TRBJ2-6; D is ambiguous. V lost 0 bases and J 2 bases, leaving 9 bases between the germline ends. Germline CDR1 and CDR2: SGHRS and YFSETQ. The CDR3 runs 16 residues. This CDR3 is CASSLAATTGANVLTF. In nucleotides, the CDR3 is TGCGCCAGCAGCTTGGCTGCCACGACTGGGGCCAACGTCCTGACTTTC.

This clonotype was detected a few times. The chain links TRBV3-1 to TRBJ2-1; 8 bases map to TRBD2. V lost 4 bases and J lost 2; bases outside the gene matches: 4. Germline assignment: CDR1 LGHDT and CDR2 YNNKEL (reference sequence). The CDR3 contains 15 residues. The CDR3 DNA is TGTGCCAGCAGCCCCCGGGGGGGCACCTACAATGAGCAGTTCTTC. This gives the protein CASSPRGGTYNEQFF.

The sample holds a few counts of this clonotype. V and J are TRBV2 and TRBJ1-2; TRBD1 might be the D (6 bases). CDR3 length equals 14 residues. V was pared by 5 bases and J by 7 bases, with 17 bases between. Germline V gene data show CDR1 as SNHLY and CDR2 as FYNNEI. CDR3 bases: TGTGCCAGCAGTTTTTCAACAGGGATTAGTGGCTACACCTTC. Its protein product is CASSFSTGISGYTF.

This clonotype occurred a few times. The chain joins TRBV12-3 or TRBV12-4 to TRBJ2-4, with D hard to call. The CDR3 runs to 11 residues. Between the trimmed V and J ends, which lost 8 bases and 7 bases, there was a span of 9 bases. In nucleotides, the CDR3 is TGTGCCAGCTCGAGCAGGAACATTCAGTACTTC. Encoded protein: CASSSRNIQYF.

The chain is built from TRBV6-2 or TRBV6-3 and TRBJ1-5, with a possible D match to TRBD1 (5 bases). V was clipped by 5 bases and J by 7 bases, with 24 bases between them. Germline V gene sequence: CDR1 MNHEY, CDR2 SVGEGT. The CDR3 consists of 17 residues. The CDR3 is CASSRGLETKGRQPQHF. The CDR3 nucleotides are TGTGCCAGCAGTCGTGGTCTAGAAACAAAGGGACGGCAGCCCCAGCATTTT.

The rearrangement uses TRBV4-3 and TRBJ2-7; 8 positions match TRBD1. Trimming cost V 0 bases and J 6 bases; bases outside gene matches: 7. Germline V CDR1 and CDR2: LGHNA, YSLEER. The CDR3 runs 15 residues. The CDR3 nucleotides read TGCGCCAGCAGCCAAGAAAACCAGGGGGCCCGCGAGCAGTACTTC. Protein product: CASSQENQGAREQYF.

The chain employs TRBV6-4 and TRBJ2-3; D gene uncertain. This CDR3 spans 13 amino acids. Germline V gene lookup returns CDR1 MRHNA and CDR2 SNTAGT. With 5 bases removed from V and 4 bases from J, the gap between germline ends came to 10 bases. The CDR3 reads CASSLESPDTQYF. CDR3 in DNA: TGTGCCAGCAGTCTAGAATCACCAGATACGCAGTATTTT.

V gene TRBV7-9 combines with J gene TRBJ1-1; D unclear. The CDR3 totals 14 residues. With 5 bases removed from V and 0 bases from J, the gap between germline ends came to 10 bases. CDR1 and CDR2 from the germline V gene are SEHNR and FQNEAQ (reference sequence). The CDR3 DNA is TGTGCCAGCAGCCCAATGTTTTTGAACACTGAAGCTTTCTTT. Translated, it gives CASSPMFLNTEAFF.

This chain connects TRBV5-5 to TRBJ1-2; D is possibly TRBD1 (5 bases). Trimming removed 4 bases from V and 8 bases from J, with 12 bases in between. CDR1 is SGHKS, CDR2 YYEKEE, per germline (reference sequence). The CDR3 length is 12 residues. The CDR3 coding sequence is TGTGCCAGCAGCATAAGACCAGGGGGCTACACCTTC. Protein product: CASSIRPGGYTF.